This T cell receptor (beta chain) was sequenced during a study of Tregs in tolerant kidney transplant recipients. Whole-study results and caveats: No direct test of biological reproducibility was done here. The most relevant donor-specific Treg TCRbeta repertoire apparently came from expansion with activated donor B cells.

Thawed PBMCs were FACS-sorted into unstimulated CD4+CD25+CD127- regulatory T cells, CD4+CD25- non-regulatory cells, CD4 and CD8 cells. V was clipped by 2 bases and J by 12 bases, with 13 bases between them. The V gene's germline CDR1 is SNHLY and CDR2 FYNNEI. The CDR3 extends over 12 amino acids. Repertoires were generated with immunoSEQ multiplex PCR, while TCRdb's copy carries only in-frame clones and drops some. The sample lists approximately 60,000 clones, about four fifths occurring once. Points on this clone: Its antigen is still unknown.

The chain recombines TRBV2 with TRBJ1-2, with no clear D. The clonotype originates from a human donor in good health. The sequenced material came from CD4+ T cells from blood. The chain's CDR3 is CASSESGPTHTF. The CDR3 DNA sequence: TGTGCCAGCAGTGAAAGTGGGCCTACTCACACCTTC.